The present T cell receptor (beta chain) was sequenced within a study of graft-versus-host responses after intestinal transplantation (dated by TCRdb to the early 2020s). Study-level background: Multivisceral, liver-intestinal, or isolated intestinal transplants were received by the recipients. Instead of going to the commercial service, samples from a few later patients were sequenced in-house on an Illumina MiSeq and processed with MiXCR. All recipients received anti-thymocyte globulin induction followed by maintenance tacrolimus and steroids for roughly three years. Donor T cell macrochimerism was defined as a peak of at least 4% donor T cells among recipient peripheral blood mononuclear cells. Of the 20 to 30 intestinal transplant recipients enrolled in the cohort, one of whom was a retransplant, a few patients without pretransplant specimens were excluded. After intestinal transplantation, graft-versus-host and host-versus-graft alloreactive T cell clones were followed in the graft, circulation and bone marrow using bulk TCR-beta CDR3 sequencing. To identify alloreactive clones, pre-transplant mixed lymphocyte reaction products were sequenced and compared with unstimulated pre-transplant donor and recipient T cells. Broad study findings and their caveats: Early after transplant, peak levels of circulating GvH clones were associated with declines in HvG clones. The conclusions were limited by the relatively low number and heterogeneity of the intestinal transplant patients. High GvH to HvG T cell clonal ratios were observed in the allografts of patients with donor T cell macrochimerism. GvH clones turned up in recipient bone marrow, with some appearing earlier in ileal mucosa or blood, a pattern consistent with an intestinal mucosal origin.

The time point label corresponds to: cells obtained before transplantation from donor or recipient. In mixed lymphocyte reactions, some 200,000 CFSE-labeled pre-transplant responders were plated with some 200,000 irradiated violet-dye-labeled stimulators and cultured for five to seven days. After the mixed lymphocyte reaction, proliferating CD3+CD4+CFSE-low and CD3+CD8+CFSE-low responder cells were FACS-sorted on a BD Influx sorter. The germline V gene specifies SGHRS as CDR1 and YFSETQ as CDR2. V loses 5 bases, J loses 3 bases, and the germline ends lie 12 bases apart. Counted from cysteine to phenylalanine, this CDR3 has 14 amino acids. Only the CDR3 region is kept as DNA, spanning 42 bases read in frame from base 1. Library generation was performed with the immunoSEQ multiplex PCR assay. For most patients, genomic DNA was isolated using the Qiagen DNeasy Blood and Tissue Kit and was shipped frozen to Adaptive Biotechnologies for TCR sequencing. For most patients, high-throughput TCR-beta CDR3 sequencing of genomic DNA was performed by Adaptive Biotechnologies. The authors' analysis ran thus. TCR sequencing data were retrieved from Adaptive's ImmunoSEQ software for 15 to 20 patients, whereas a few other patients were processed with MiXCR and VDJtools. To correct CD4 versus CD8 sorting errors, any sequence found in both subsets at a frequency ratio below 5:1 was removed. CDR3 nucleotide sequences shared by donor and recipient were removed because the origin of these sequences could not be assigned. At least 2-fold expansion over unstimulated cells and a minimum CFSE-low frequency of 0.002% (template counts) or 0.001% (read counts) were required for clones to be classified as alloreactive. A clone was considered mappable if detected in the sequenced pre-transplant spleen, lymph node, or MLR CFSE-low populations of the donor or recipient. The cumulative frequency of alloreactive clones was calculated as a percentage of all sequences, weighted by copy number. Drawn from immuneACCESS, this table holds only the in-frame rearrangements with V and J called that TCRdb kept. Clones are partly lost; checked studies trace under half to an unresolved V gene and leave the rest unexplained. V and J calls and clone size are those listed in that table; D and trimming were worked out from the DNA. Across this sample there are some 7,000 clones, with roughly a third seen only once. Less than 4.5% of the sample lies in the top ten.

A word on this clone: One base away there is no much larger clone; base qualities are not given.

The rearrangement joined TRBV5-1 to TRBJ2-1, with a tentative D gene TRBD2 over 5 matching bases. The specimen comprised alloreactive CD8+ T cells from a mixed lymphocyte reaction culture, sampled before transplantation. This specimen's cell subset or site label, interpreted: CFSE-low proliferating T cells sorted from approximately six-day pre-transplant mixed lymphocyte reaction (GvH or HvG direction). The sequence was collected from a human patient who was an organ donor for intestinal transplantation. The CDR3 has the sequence CASRRVVGYNEQFF. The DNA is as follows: TGCGCCAGCAGGAGGGTAGTTGGCTACAATGAGCAGTTCTTC. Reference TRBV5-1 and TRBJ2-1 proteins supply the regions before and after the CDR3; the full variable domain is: KAGVTQTPRYLIKTRGQQVTLSCSPISGHRSVSWYQQTPGQGLQFLFEYFSETQRNKGNFPGRFSGRQFSNSRSEMNVSTLELGDSALYLCASRRVVGYNEQFFGPGTRLTVL.